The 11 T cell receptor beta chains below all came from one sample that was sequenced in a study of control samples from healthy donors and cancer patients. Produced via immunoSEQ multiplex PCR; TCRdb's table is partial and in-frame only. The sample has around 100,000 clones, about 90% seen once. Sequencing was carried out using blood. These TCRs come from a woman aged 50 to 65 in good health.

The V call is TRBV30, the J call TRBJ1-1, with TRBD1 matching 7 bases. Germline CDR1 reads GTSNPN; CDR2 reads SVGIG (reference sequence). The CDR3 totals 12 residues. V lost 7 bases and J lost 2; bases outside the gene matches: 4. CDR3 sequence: CASYRGNTEAFF. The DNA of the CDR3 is TGTGCCTCATACAGGGGCAACACTGAAGCTTTCTTT.

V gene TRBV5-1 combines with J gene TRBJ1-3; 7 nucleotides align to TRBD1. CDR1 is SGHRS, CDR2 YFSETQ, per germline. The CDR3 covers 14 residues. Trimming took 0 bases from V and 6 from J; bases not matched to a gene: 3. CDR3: CASSLGQGVNTIYF. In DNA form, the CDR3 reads TGCGCCAGCAGCTTGGGCCAGGGGGTAAACACCATATATTTT.

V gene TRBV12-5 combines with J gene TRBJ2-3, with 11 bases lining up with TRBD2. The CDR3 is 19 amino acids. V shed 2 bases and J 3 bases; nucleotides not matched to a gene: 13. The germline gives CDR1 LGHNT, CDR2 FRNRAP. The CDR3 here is CASGLILLAGGPMTDTQYF. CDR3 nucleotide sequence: TGTGCTAGTGGTTTGATTCTTTTAGCGGGGGGGCCAATGACAGATACGCAGTATTTT.

The DNA of the CDR3 is TGTGCCAGCAGTGAATTTGAGAATTCACCCCTCCACTTT. As protein: CASSEFENSPLHF. The rearrangement joins TRBV2 to TRBJ1-6; no firm D call. The length of the CDR3 is 13 residues. The germline CDR1 and CDR2 sequences are SNHLY and FYNNEI. Trimming took off 2 bases at V and 7 bases at J, with 6 bases between the two ends.

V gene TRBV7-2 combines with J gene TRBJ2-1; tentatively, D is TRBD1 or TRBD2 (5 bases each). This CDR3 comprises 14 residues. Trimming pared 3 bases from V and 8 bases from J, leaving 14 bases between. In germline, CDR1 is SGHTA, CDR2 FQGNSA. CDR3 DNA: TGTGCCAGCAGCTTCCGGGACCGGTCTGATGAGCAGTTCTTC. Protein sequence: CASSFRDRSDEQFF.

The CDR3, as DNA: TGCGCCAGCAGCTTGGTAGTCGGGACAGAGAATTCACCCCTCCACTTT. Its protein is CASSLVVGTENSPLHF. The chain carries TRBV5-1 and TRBJ1-6, with 7 bases identical to TRBD1. Per the germline V gene, CDR1 is SGHRS and CDR2 is YFSETQ. The ends lost 0 bases at V and 7 bases at J; junction bases unmatched: 7. The CDR3 is 16 amino acids.

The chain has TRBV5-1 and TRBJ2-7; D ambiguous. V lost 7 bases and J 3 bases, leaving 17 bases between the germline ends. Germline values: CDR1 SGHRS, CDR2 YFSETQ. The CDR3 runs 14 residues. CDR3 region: CASRLIEKNYEQYF. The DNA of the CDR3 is TGCGCCAGCCGTCTGATAGAAAAAAACTACGAGCAGTACTTC. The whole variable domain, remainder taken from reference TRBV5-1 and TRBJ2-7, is KAGVTQTPRYLIKTRGQQVTLSCSPISGHRSVSWYQQTPGQGLQFLFEYFSETQRNKGNFPGRFSGRQFSNSRSEMNVSTLELGDSALYLCASRLIEKNYEQYFGPGTRLTVT.

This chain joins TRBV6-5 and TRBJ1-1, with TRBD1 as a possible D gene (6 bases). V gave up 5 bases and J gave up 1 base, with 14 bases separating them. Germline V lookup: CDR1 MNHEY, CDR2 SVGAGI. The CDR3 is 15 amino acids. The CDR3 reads CASSPTGPRNTEAFF. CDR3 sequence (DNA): TGTGCCAGCAGTCCTACAGGGCCCAGGAACACTGAAGCTTTCTTT.

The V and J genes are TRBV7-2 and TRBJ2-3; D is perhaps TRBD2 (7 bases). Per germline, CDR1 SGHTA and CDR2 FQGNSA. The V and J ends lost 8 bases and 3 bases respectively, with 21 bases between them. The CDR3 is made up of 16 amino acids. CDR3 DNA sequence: TGTGCCAGCTCTATGGGAGGGGGGGGCGCGACAGATACGCAGTATTTT. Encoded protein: CASSMGGGGATDTQYF.

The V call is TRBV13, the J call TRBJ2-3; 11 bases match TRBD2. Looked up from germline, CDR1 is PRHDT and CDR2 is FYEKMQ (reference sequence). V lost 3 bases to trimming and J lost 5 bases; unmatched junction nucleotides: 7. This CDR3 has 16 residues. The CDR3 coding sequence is TGTGCCAGCAGCTTTAGCGGGAGGGCCGTGGGAGATACGCAGTATTTT. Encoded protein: CASSFSGRAVGDTQYF.

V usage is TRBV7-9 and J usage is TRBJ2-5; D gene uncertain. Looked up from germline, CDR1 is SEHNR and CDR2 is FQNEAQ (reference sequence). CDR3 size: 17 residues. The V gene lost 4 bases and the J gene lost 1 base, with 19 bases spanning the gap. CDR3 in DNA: TGTGCCAGCAGCTCTACTGGGATTGGGCAGCGCCAAGAGACCCAGTACTTC. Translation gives CASSSTGIGQRQETQYF.